Presented here are 15 T cell receptor beta chains from one specimen sequenced in a study of T cell repertoires in cytomegalovirus infection. For these receptors, no antigen is known. TCRdb ran MiXCR on the reads and lists one entry per CDR3 protein. In the table there are approximately 730,000 distinct CDR3 sequences, 29% of which are singletons. Material: cultured CD8+ T cells from PBMCs, obtained from culture after CMV antigen stimulation. All receptors come from a human donor in good health (CMV status not recorded). Some clones in this sample may be carry-over from other donors' samples.

The V gene is TRBV7-6, the J gene TRBJ2-7; D might be TRBD1 (6 bases). CDR3 length: 16 residues. The germline gives CDR1 SGHVS, CDR2 FNYEAQ. V shed 0 bases and J shed 5 bases, with 17 bases lying between them. The CDR3 nucleotides read TGTGCCAGCAGCTTAGCGCCGGGACAAAGTTCCAACGAGCAGTACGTC. As protein: CASSLAPGQSSNEQYV.

In its sample, this clonotype was seen a few times. The chain carries TRBV6-2 or TRBV6-3 and TRBJ2-5, with 11 positions matching TRBD2. V trimming: 2 bases; J trimming: 0 bases; junction bases outside the gene matches: 8. The CDR3 is 18 residues long. Germline CDR1 is MNHEY and CDR2 is SVGEGT. For the CDR3, the DNA is TGTGCCAGCAGTTACGAACTAGCGGGGGCCGAGTACCAAGAGACCCAGTACTTC. Encoded protein: CASSYELAGAEYQETQYF.

The V call is TRBV2, the J call TRBJ2-5, with D unclear. Germline CDR1 and CDR2: SNHLY and FYNNEI. With 2 bases removed from V and 0 bases from J, the gap between germline ends came to 10 bases. This CDR3 contains 15 residues. CDR3 DNA sequence: TGTGCCAGCAGTGAACGGCGAATGTACCAAGAGACCCAGTACTTC. Amino acid sequence: CASSERRMYQETQYF.

This clonotype was seen a handful of times. The rearrangement joins TRBV19 to TRBJ2-7; 11 positions agree with TRBD1. This CDR3 contains 18 residues. Germline V gene data show CDR1 as LNHDA and CDR2 as SQIVND (reference sequence). V trimming: 3 bases; J trimming: 1 base; junction bases outside the gene matches: 11. DNA for the CDR3: TGTGCCAGTAGTATGGCCCTTGGACAGGGGGCGATATCCTACGAGCAGTACTTC. It specifies CASSMALGQGAISYEQYF.

The V call is TRBV4-3, the J call TRBJ1-1; possibly TRBD1 for D (5 bases). The V gene lost 2 bases and the J gene lost 0 bases, with 10 bases spanning the gap. The CDR3 has 15 amino acids. Germline V gene data show CDR1 as LGHNA and CDR2 as YSLEER. In DNA form, the CDR3 reads TGCGCCAGCAGCCAAAAGACAGTGATGAACACTGAAGCTTTCTTT. Encoded protein: CASSQKTVMNTEAFF.

This chain joins TRBV24-1 and TRBJ2-1; TRBD1 matches at 7 bases. The CDR3 is 17 amino acids. From germline, CDR1 is KGHDR and CDR2 SFDVKD. Trimming took 4 bases from V and 5 from J; bases not matched to a gene: 13. Here the CDR3 reads CATSEVARDSRDNEQFF. The CDR3, as DNA: TGTGCCACCAGTGAAGTGGCCCGGGACAGTCGCGACAATGAGCAGTTCTTC.

The V gene is TRBV27, the J gene TRBJ2-2; a possible D gene is TRBD1 (6 bases). Germline V gives CDR1 MNHEY, CDR2 SMNVEV (reference sequence). The CDR3 covers 16 residues. Trimming pared 4 bases from V and 0 bases from J, leaving 12 bases between. The CDR3 is CASSSSGATNTGELFF. For the CDR3, the DNA is TGTGCCAGCAGTTCCTCAGGGGCTACGAACACCGGGGAGCTGTTTTTT.

This clonotype has just a few counts. The V and J genes are TRBV15 and TRBJ2-1, with D hard to call. In germline, CDR1 is LNHNV, CDR2 YYDKDF (reference sequence). The CDR3 covers 13 residues. Trimming pared 11 bases from V and 5 bases from J, leaving 16 bases between. The CDR3 loop reads CASRTPLNNEQFF. DNA of the CDR3: TGTGCCTCCCGCACGCCCCTAAACAATGAGCAGTTCTTC. Complete variable domain (other parts from reference TRBV15 and TRBJ2-1): DAMVIQNPRYQVTQFGKPVTLSCSQTLNHNVMYWYQQKSSQAPKLLFHYYDKDFNNEADTPDNFQSRRPNTSFCFLDIRSPGLGDTAMYLCASRTPLNNEQFFGPGTRLTVL.

This clonotype was counted between two and nine times. CDR3 nucleotides: TGTGCCAGCATCCCCCTTCAGGGGTTGGGCACTGAAGCTTTCTTT. Protein sequence: CASIPLQGLGTEAFF. The chain uses TRBV27 and TRBJ1-1, with D perhaps TRBD1 (6 bases). Between the trimmed V and J ends, which lost 7 bases and 4 bases, there was a span of 19 bases. This CDR3 comprises 15 residues. Germline CDR1 reads MNHEY; CDR2 reads SMNVEV (reference sequence).

This clonotype came up many times. This chain connects TRBV19 to TRBJ2-7; D may be TRBD1 or TRBD2 (6 bases each). Trimming removed 9 bases at V and 3 bases at J, with 18 bases between. The CDR3 runs to 14 residues. The V gene's germline CDR1 is LNHDA and CDR2 SQIVND (reference sequence). CDR3 sequence reads: CASSPRGGLYEQYF. In DNA form, the CDR3 reads TGTGCCAGCAGCCCTCGAGGGGGGCTCTACGAGCAGTACTTC.

This sequence joins TRBV11-2 and TRBJ2-7; D is undetermined. V dropped 5 bases and J dropped 6 bases, with 11 bases sitting between them. Germline V lookup: CDR1 SGHAT, CDR2 FQNNGV. The CDR3 totals 12 residues. The CDR3 region is CASSTGGSEQYV. The CDR3 nucleotides are TGTGCCAGCAGCACGGGTGGTTCCGAGCAGTACGTC.

The chain has TRBV7-9 and TRBJ1-2; the D gene is possibly TRBD1 (6 bases). Per germline, CDR1 SEHNR and CDR2 FQNEAQ (reference sequence). This CDR3 has 19 residues. The V gene lost 2 bases and the J gene lost 6 bases, with 28 bases spanning the gap. The CDR3 DNA is TGTGCCAGCAGCTTACCGACGTCGGGACATAACCTCAATGATGATGGCTACACCTTC. Amino acid sequence: CASSLPTSGHNLNDDGYTF. Variable domain in full (rest from reference TRBV7-9 and TRBJ1-2): DTGVSQNPRHKITKRGQNVTFRCDPISEHNRLYWYRQTLGQGPEFLTYFQNEAQLEKSRLLSDRFSAERPKGSFSTLEIQRTEQGDSAMYLCASSLPTSGHNLNDDGYTFGSGTRLTVV.

This clonotype was seen ten or more times. V is TRBV6-5 and J is TRBJ2-7, with 9 bases fitting TRBD1. This CDR3 is built from 17 residues. Unmatched junction bases numbered 12, after V lost 3 bases and J lost 3 bases. Looked up from germline, CDR1 is MNHEY and CDR2 is SVGAGI. CDR3 coding DNA: TGTGCCAGCAGTTATTCCGGACAGGGGCGAAACCTCTACGAGCAGTACGTC. Translated, it gives CASSYSGQGRNLYEQYV.

This clonotype was recorded at least ten times. The rearrangement uses TRBV4-1 and TRBJ1-5; the D gene is possibly TRBD1 (5 bases). Germline values: CDR1 MGHRA, CDR2 YSYEKL. V lost 1 base and J lost 6, with 13 bases in between. This CDR3 is 15 amino acids long. CDR3 protein: CASSQGTVGTQPQHF. CDR3 DNA: TGCGCCAGCAGCCAAGGTACGGTAGGGACTCAGCCCCAGCATTTT.

This sequence joins TRBV7-9 and TRBJ2-7, with D unclear. The CDR3 has 13 residues. CDR1 SEHNR and CDR2 FQNEAQ come from the germline V gene (reference sequence). Trimming took off 4 bases at V and 3 bases at J, with 10 bases between the two ends. CDR3 residues: CASSSTWYYEQYF. The CDR3 region has the DNA TGTGCCAGCAGCTCCACTTGGTACTACGAGCAGTACTTC.